A selection of T cell receptor beta chains follows, all from one sample in a study of T-cell reconstitution after alpha-beta-depleted transplantation in children. MiXCR was run by TCRdb on the PCR reads, yielding one entry per CDR3 protein. The sample has about a million distinct CDR3 sequences, about 30% seen once. Sample: PBMCs, mostly from graft donor cells, taken 360 days after TCRalphabeta/CD19-depleted stem cell transplant. The source of these receptors is a boy under two years old who had a stem cell transplant for SCID, so the T cells may come from the graft donor. The CDR3 runs from the conserved cysteine through the conserved F or W. The D gene is left open where the match is weak. Size is stated for part of the rows, as once, few or many counts, or as a class when the clone is expanded.

v_call	d_call	j_call	clone_size	cdr3_aa	cdr3_nt
TRBV12-5	NA	TRBJ2-7	NA	CASGQRTAAGEQYF	TGTGCTAGTGGCCAAAGGACTGCAGCAGGCGAGCAGTACTTC
TRBV12-3/TRBV12-4	NA	TRBJ2-7	NA	CASSLGELSYEQYF	TGTGCCAGCAGTCTGGGTGAATTATCCTACGAGCAGTACTTC
TRBV24-1	NA	TRBJ2-5	NA	CATSDFSDRLYQETQYF	TGTGCCACCAGTGATTTTTCGGACCGGCTGTACCAAGAGACCCAGTACTTC
TRBV12-3/TRBV12-4	TRBD1	TRBJ2-5	NA	CASTSQRGGAETQYF	TGTGCCAGCACCTCCCAGAGAGGGGGCGCGGAGACCCAGTACTTC
TRBV4-2	TRBD1	TRBJ2-7	few	CASSLDRGIFYEQYF	TGTGCCAGCAGCCTGGACAGGGGGATATTCTACGAGCAGTACTTC
TRBV4-1	NA	TRBJ1-1	NA	CASSQVAGWEGEAFF	TGCGCCAGCAGCCAAGTCGCAGGGTGGGAAGGTGAAGCTTTCTTT
TRBV6-6	NA	TRBJ2-3	NA	CASSYRSPDTQYF	TGTGCCAGCAGTTACCGTTCCCCCGATACGCAGTATTTT
TRBV2	NA	TRBJ2-7	NA	CASSEVGAGLTYEQYF	TGTGCCAGCAGTGAAGTGGGAGCGGGTCTTACCTACGAGCAGTACTTC
TRBV6-6	NA	TRBJ1-1	few	CATARSTEAFF	TGTGCCACCGCCAGAAGCACTGAAGCTTTCTTT
TRBV7-2	NA	TRBJ1-1	NA	CASSLAPTGRAFF	TGTGCCAGCAGCTTAGCCCCAACAGGAAGAGCTTTCTTT
TRBV5-1	TRBD2	TRBJ2-3	NA	CASSRSRLAGGTSTDTQYF	TGCGCCAGCAGCAGGAGTCGACTAGCGGGGGGGACCAGCACAGATACGCAGTATTTT
TRBV7-9	NA	TRBJ1-1	NA	CASSSPPNMGKTEAFF	TGTGCCAGCAGCTCCCCACCCAACATGGGAAAAACTGAAGCTTTCTTT
TRBV18	TRBD2	TRBJ2-1	NA	CASSPYGSGGNEQFF	TGTGCCAGCTCACCCTACGGATCGGGAGGCAATGAGCAGTTCTTC
TRBV7-8	NA	TRBJ1-4	NA	CASSFQGLRGEKLFF	TGTGCCAGCAGCTTCCAGGGCCTAAGGGGTGAAAAACTGTTTTTT
TRBV2	NA	TRBJ2-3	many	CASSELSWGGRTADTQYF	TGTGCCAGCAGTGAATTATCTTGGGGGGGGCGTACGGCAGATACGCAGTATTTT
TRBV9	NA	TRBJ2-1	few	CASSVAGTSSYNEQFF	TGTGCCAGCAGCGTAGCCGGGACGAGCTCCTACAATGAGCAGTTCTTC
TRBV10-3	NA	TRBJ2-7	NA	CAIRFGSSYEQYF	TGTGCCATCCGCTTCGGCAGCTCCTACGAGCAGTACTTC
TRBV4-1	TRBD2	TRBJ2-1	NA	CASSQDRERLAPKGYNEQFF	TGCGCCAGCAGCCAAGATCGGGAAAGACTAGCGCCTAAGGGGTACAATGAGCAGTTCTTC
TRBV6-1	TRBD1	TRBJ2-2	NA	CASSLGPRTGGDGELFF	TGTGCCAGCAGCCTCGGGCCCCGGACAGGGGGGGACGGGGAGCTGTTTTTT
TRBV15	NA	TRBJ1-5	NA	CATSRDLGSDQPQHF	TGTGCCACCAGCAGAGATCTAGGTTCCGATCAGCCCCAGCATTTT
TRBV4-3	NA	TRBJ2-1	NA	CASSQRQTIINEQFF	TGCGCCAGCAGCCAGAGACAGACCATAATCAATGAGCAGTTCTTC
TRBV12-3/TRBV12-4	TRBD1	TRBJ1-2	few	CASSLGDSLNGYTF	TGTGCCAGCAGTTTGGGGGACAGTTTAAATGGCTACACCTTC
TRBV5-1	NA	TRBJ1-1	NA	CASSLFLPRGNTEAFF	TGCGCCAGCAGCTTGTTCCTGCCAAGGGGTAACACTGAAGCTTTCTTT
TRBV4-1	NA	TRBJ2-3	few	CASSQELMDPRTQYF	TGCGCCAGCAGCCAAGAGCTTATGGACCCCCGAACGCAGTATTTT
TRBV5-6	TRBD2	TRBJ2-5	NA	CASSMGLAGADLHF	TGTGCCAGCAGTATGGGACTAGCGGGGGCCGACCTGCACTTC
TRBV6-5	NA	TRBJ1-5	NA	CATERSNQPQHF	TGTGCCACAGAACGTAGCAATCAGCCCCAGCATTTT
TRBV3-1	TRBD2	TRBJ2-1	few	CASSHLGRRGIDNEQFF	TGTGCCAGCAGTCATCTCGGGCGGCGGGGGATAGACAATGAGCAGTTCTTC
TRBV5-1	NA	TRBJ2-7	NA	CASSSSRTGNYEQYF	TGCGCCAGCAGCTCTTCAAGGACGGGGAACTACGAGCAGTACTTC
TRBV12-3/TRBV12-4	NA	TRBJ1-3	few	CASSFPNRGSGNTIYF	TGTGCCAGCAGTTTCCCGAACAGAGGCTCTGGAAACACCATATATTTT
TRBV18	TRBD1	TRBJ2-3	NA	CASSPVRRTGLTDTQYF	TGTGCCAGCTCACCAGTCCGTCGGACAGGACTTACAGATACGCAGTATTTT
TRBV28	NA	TRBJ2-5	many	CASSLRARVQETQYF	TGTGCCAGCAGTTTAAGGGCCAGGGTCCAAGAGACCCAGTACTTC
TRBV12-3/TRBV12-4	TRBD1	TRBJ2-4	NA	CASSLDRGRLAKNIQYF	TGTGCCAGCAGCCTGGACAGGGGGCGGCTAGCCAAAAACATTCAGTACTTC
TRBV4-1	NA	TRBJ1-1	few	CASSQPGDLNTKAFF	TGCGCCAGCAGCCAACCGGGGGACCTGAACACTAAAGCTTTCTTT
TRBV29-1	NA	TRBJ2-1	few	CSVVSRTEQFF	TGCAGCGTCGTGAGCCGGACAGAGCAGTTCTTC
TRBV13	NA	TRBJ2-7	few	CASSFSGASPQPYEQYF	TGTGCCAGCAGCTTCTCTGGGGCTAGTCCCCAACCCTACGAGCAGTACTTC
TRBV3-1	TRBD1	TRBJ2-2	NA	CASSRWDRGNTGELFF	TGTGCCAGCAGCCGATGGGACAGGGGAAACACCGGGGAGCTGTTTTTT
TRBV12-3/TRBV12-4	TRBD1	TRBJ2-4	few	CASSPGQKAKNIQYF	TGTGCCAGCAGTCCGGGACAGAAAGCCAAAAACATTCAGTACTTC
TRBV5-1	NA	TRBJ2-7	few	CASSPLTGDEQYF	TGCGCCAGCAGCCCACTGACAGGCGACGAGCAGTACTTC
TRBV6-5	NA	TRBJ2-3	NA	CASSYSVARDTQYF	TGTGCCAGCAGTTACTCGGTAGCCCGCGATACGCAGTATTTT
TRBV7-8	NA	TRBJ2-7	NA	CASSLSVDSSYEQYF	TGTGCCAGCAGCTTATCCGTCGACTCGTCCTACGAGCAGTACTTC
TRBV20-1	TRBD2	TRBJ2-3	many	CSAALAGATDTQYF	TGCAGTGCCGCCCTAGCGGGGGCCACAGATACGCAGTATTTT
TRBV12-3/TRBV12-4	NA	TRBJ2-7	NA	CASTLGGYEQYF	TGTGCCAGCACCTTAGGGGGGTACGAGCAGTACTTC
TRBV5-5	TRBD1	TRBJ2-1	NA	CASSAAGTGVYNEQFF	TGTGCCAGCAGCGCAGCCGGGACAGGGGTCTACAATGAGCAGTTCTTC
TRBV6-5	NA	TRBJ2-1	NA	CASSHLRGTEQFF	TGTGCCAGCAGTCACCTTCGAGGGACTGAGCAGTTCTTC
TRBV6-5	TRBD2	TRBJ2-1	NA	CASSYGGGAWDEQFF	TGTGCCAGCAGTTACGGCGGGGGGGCCTGGGATGAGCAGTTCTTC
TRBV20-1	NA	TRBJ2-1	NA	CSARGAPLPNEQFF	TGCAGTGCTAGAGGGGCCCCATTACCCAATGAGCAGTTCTTC
TRBV20-1	NA	TRBJ2-7	NA	CSARNAAGNPYEQYF	TGCAGTGCTAGGAATGCGGCAGGGAATCCCTACGAGCAGTACTTC
TRBV20-1	TRBD2	TRBJ2-1	NA	CSAPTSGGRNEQFF	TGCAGTGCACCGACTAGCGGGGGGAGAAATGAGCAGTTCTTC
TRBV11-2	TRBD1	TRBJ2-3	NA	CASSLLQGAADTQYF	TGTGCCAGCAGCTTATTACAGGGGGCTGCAGATACGCAGTATTTT
TRBV4-1	TRBD1	TRBJ1-1	NA	CASSQRNPGQGSEAFF	TGCGCCAGCAGCCAGAGGAACCCGGGACAGGGCTCTGAAGCTTTCTTT
TRBV9	TRBD2	TRBJ2-7	NA	CASSLGLAGASYEQYF	TGTGCCAGCAGCCTAGGGCTAGCGGGGGCCTCCTACGAGCAGTACTTC
TRBV7-6	TRBD2	TRBJ2-7	few	CASSLGTSGVAYEQYF	TGTGCCAGCAGCTTAGGCACTAGCGGGGTCGCTTACGAGCAGTACTTC
TRBV7-9	NA	TRBJ2-1	few	CASSLAQGRNYNEQFF	TGTGCCAGCAGCTTAGCCCAGGGACGGAACTACAATGAGCAGTTCTTC
TRBV12-3/TRBV12-4	TRBD2	TRBJ2-5	NA	CASSLRLAGLETQYF	TGTGCCAGCAGTTTACGGCTAGCGGGGCTAGAGACCCAGTACTTC
TRBV10-1	NA	TRBJ2-7	NA	CASSGGTGSYEQYF	TGCGCCAGCAGCGGGGGAACAGGATCCTACGAGCAGTACTTC
TRBV20-1	NA	TRBJ1-1	NA	CSAGGRANTEAFF	TGCAGTGCTGGTGGACGGGCGAACACTGAAGCTTTCTTT
TRBV5-1	NA	TRBJ2-5	NA	CASRGTGEETQYF	TGCGCCAGCAGAGGTACGGGGGAAGAGACCCAGTACTTC
TRBV7-2	TRBD2	TRBJ2-4	few	CASTKAGGLAKNIQYF	TGTGCCAGCACCAAAGCGGGGGGGCTAGCCAAAAACATTCAGTACTTC
TRBV28	TRBD1	TRBJ2-3	many	CASSSLDRVDTQYF	TGTGCCAGCAGTTCCCTGGACAGGGTCGATACGCAGTATTTT